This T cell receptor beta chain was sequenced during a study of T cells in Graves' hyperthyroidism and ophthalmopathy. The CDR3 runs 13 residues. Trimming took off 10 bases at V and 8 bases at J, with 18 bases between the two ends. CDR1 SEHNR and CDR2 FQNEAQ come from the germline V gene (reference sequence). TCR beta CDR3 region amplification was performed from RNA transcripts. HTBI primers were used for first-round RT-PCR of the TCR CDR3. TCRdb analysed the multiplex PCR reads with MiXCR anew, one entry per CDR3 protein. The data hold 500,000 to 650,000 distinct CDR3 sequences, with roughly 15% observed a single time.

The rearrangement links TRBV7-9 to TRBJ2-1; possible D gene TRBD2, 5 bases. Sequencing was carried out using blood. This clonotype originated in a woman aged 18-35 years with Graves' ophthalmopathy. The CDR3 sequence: CAITGVEWDEQFF. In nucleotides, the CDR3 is TGTGCCATAACCGGGGTGGAGTGGGATGAGCAGTTCTTC.